The present entry profiles one T cell receptor beta chain with its context. Its target is unknown. The data stem from a study of cytomegalovirus exposure and HLA in healthy donors. Findings and caveats of the study: The Asian-associated ancestry cluster reportedly had fewer N-insertions than the roughly 720-donor mean in a later analysis. Earlier analysis yielded a pattern in which most TCR beta V segments were productive about 90% or about 30% of the time. Later on, a genetic analysis was performed. It linked a missense variant in DCLRE1C with V- and J-gene trimming of TCR beta.

It was with 60 Vbeta and 13 Jbeta primers that the PCR ran. Repertoires were generated with immunoSEQ multiplex PCR, while TCRdb's copy carries only in-frame clones and drops some. The data contain about 89,000 clones, around 60% of them singletons. Between the trimmed V and J ends, which lost 5 bases and 4 bases, there was a span of 17 bases. This CDR3 is built from 16 residues. Looked up from germline, CDR1 is SGHNT and CDR2 is YENEEA. Input material: PBMCs. The receptor was isolated from a human donor in good health. The chain links TRBV11-3 to TRBJ2-2; D is perhaps TRBD2 (5 bases). This CDR3 is CASSTQGRAGTGELFF. CDR3 nucleotide sequence: TGTGCCAGCAGCACCCAAGGACGGGCGGGCACCGGGGAGCTGTTTTTT. The entire variable domain, with the rest obtained from reference TRBV11-3 and TRBJ2-2, is as follows: EAGVVQSPRYKIIEKKQPVAFWCNPISGHNTLYWYLQNLGQGPELLIRYENEEAVDDSQLPKDRFSAERLKGVDSTLKIQPAELGDSAVYLCASSTQGRAGTGELFFGEGSRLTVL.